The entry that follows covers one T cell receptor (beta chain) sequence. Its antigen specificity is not known. No much larger clone is present one base from it, and per-base qualities are unavailable. The sample is drawn from a study of T cell changes during pregnancy in multiple sclerosis (dated by TCRdb to between 2017 and 2020). Background for the entire study: The study looked at changes in the T cell repertoire across pregnancy in women with multiple sclerosis.

The protocol used for the library was the immunoSEQ multiplex PCR assay. Imported from immuneACCESS, the table was reduced by TCRdb to in-frame sequences with V and J called. These copies leave out some clones; in studies compared against another copy, an unresolved V gene accounts for under half, and the cause of the remainder is not known. The sample table records 67,000 or so clones; 92% of these occur just once. The ten top clones hold approximately 3% of the sample. The CDR3, cysteine through phenylalanine, is 13 amino acids long. Only CDR3 DNA is held: 39 bases, read in frame from base 1. Reading the germline V gene gives CDR1 MNHNS and CDR2 SASEGT. V has 5 bases trimmed and J has 6 bases trimmed; junction bases matching no gene number 6.

The receptor was derived from a female donor in good health, enrolled as a control in a pregnancy study. The specimen comprised CD8+ T cells from peripheral blood mononuclear cells, sampled in the third trimester of pregnancy. The chain is made from TRBV6-1 and TRBJ2-7, and 8 junctional nucleotides match TRBD1. The DNA is as follows: TGTGCCAGCAGTTGGGACAGGCTTCGCGAGCAGTACTTC. Translation gives CASSWDRLREQYF.